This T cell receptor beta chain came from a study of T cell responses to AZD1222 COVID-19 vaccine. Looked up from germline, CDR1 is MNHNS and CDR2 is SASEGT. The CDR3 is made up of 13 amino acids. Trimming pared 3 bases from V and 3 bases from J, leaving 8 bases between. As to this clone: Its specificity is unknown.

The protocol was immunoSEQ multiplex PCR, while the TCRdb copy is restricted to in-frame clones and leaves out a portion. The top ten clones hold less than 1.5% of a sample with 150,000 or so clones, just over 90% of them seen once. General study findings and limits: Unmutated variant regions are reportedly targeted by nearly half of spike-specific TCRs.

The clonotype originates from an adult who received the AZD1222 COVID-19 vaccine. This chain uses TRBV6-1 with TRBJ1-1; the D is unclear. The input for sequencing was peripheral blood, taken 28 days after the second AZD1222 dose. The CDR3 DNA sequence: TGTGCCAGCAGTGATACCCGGTACACTGAAGCTTTCTTT. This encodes CASSDTRYTEAFF.